This T cell receptor (beta chain) stems from a study of untreated major depressive disorder (dated by TCRdb to 2016 to 2019). In terms of the full investigation: A cross-sectional case-control design was used to compare T cell phenotype and TCR repertoire between antidepressant-free major depressive disorder patients and individually matched non-depressed controls. Differences in Vbeta 5.1, Vbeta 11 and Vbeta 22 usage observed by flow cytometry in the whole cohort were followed up by sequencing.

The Qiagen DNeasy Blood and Tissue Kit was used to extract total genomic DNA from purified CD4+ T cells. The TCRbeta CDR3 region, defined according to IMGT, was amplified and sequenced using immunoSEQ immunosequencing protocols. On the study's bioinformatics: Raw sequence data were preprocessed by the immunoSEQ service for PCR and sequencing error correction. The sequence data were imported into the immunoSEQ Analyzer and were further analyzed using VDJtools v1.0.7. The paired Wilcoxon signed-rank test was used to test for differences between patients and controls. TCRdb took over this immuneACCESS table, retaining in-frame rearrangements with V and J assigned. Such tables are incomplete; in checked studies, under half of the missing clones stem from an unresolved V gene, and the remainder is unexplained. That table gives V, J and clone size, and the DNA gave D and trimming. This sample holds around 20,000 clones; about 90% were observed only once. The ten largest clones represent more than 0.45% of the sample.

Concerning this clone itself: Its specific antigen is unknown. No per-base quality is available; no much larger clone lies one base away.

Each depressed patient was pairwise matched to a non-depressed control for sex, age, current smoking status and body mass index. All participants were of European descent. Controls had no mood disorder either currently or in their lifetime and had a Quick Inventory of Depressive Symptoms-Self Report score of 5 or lower. Participants were excluded if they had major medical conditions, Axis I/II comorbidities, regular medication or illicit drug use, or weekly alcohol intake above 100 g. Around 33 ml of peripheral blood was collected from each participant into EDTA tubes. Thawed PBMCs underwent magnetic negative selection with the BD IMag Human CD4 T Lymphocyte Enrichment Set to purify CD4+ T cells. A purity of roughly 94% was typically achieved with the CD4+ enrichment method, as confirmed by flow cytometry. TCRbeta sequencing was performed on a subgroup of roughly 5 case-control pairs selected blind to chemokine receptor expression and flow-cytometric repertoire skewing results. Every blood sample was taken in the morning at 8:00 a.m., after which PBMCs were separated out using Ficoll-Hypaque gradient centrifugation. PBMCs were cryopreserved by gradual cooling to -80 degrees C and were kept in liquid nitrogen until assay.

Findings and caveats that apply to the study as a whole: In the sequencing data, TRBV25-01 and TRBV02-01 usage was found to follow the flow-cytometry pattern, although statistical significance was not reached. Sequencing confirmed higher TRBV05-01 (Vbeta 5.1) usage among CD4+ T cells of depressed patients than controls, with p = 0.040 in a one-tailed test. Strict matching and exclusion criteria produced a comparatively small study sample, limiting generalizability of findings. For the sequencing comparisons, one-tailed planned tests were applied to only three Vbeta families that had been selected in advance. The top five TRBV05-01 clones in every sequenced subject were all private clones.

CDR1 and CDR2, per the germline V gene, are MNHNS and SASEGT. The CDR3 starts with the cysteine, ends with the phenylalanine, and has 15 residues. The kept DNA is CDR3 alone, 45 bases in frame from the first base. Clipping removes 6 bases from V and 2 bases from J, with 7 as the unmatched junction base count. Recombination connected TRBV6-1 to TRBJ2-3; 8 bases in the middle match TRBD1. The sequenced material came from CD4+ T cells from PBMCs. This TCR derives from a woman between 35 and 50 years old in good health. Here the CDR3 is given as CASRDGQGHTDTQYF. The bases are TGTGCCAGCAGAGACGGACAGGGACACACAGATACGCAGTATTTT.